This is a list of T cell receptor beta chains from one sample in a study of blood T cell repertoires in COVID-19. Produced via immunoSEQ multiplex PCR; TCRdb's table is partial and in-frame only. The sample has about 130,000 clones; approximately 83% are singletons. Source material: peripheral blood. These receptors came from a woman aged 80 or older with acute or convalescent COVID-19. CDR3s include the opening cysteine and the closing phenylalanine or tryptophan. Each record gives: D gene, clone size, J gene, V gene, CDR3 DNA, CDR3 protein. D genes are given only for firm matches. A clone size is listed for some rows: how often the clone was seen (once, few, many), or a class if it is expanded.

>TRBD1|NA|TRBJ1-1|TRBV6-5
TGTGCCAGCAGTCAGCTCTGGGACAGCACTGAAGCTTTCTTT
CASSQLWDSTEAFF
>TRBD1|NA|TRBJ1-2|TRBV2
TGTGCCAGCAGTGATCCAGGACAGGGCTACTATGGCTACACCTTC
CASSDPGQGYYGYTF
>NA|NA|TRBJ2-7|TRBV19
TGTGCCAGTAGTATACAGGGTAACCTCTACGAGCAGTACTTC
CASSIQGNLYEQYF
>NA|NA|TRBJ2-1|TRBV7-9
TGTGCCAGCAGCTTTATTGGACTTTACAATGAGCAGTTCTTC
CASSFIGLYNEQFF
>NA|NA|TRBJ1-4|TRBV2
TGTGCCAGCAGTGAAGCGGCAGGGGAGGGGGAAAAACTGTTTTTT
CASSEAAGEGEKLFF
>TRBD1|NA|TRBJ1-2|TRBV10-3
TGTGCCATCACCCTGGACAGGGGGTATGGCTACACCTTC
CAITLDRGYGYTF
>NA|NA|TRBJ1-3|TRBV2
TGTGCCAGCAGTCCCCGGACAGCAACAAGAAACACCATATATTTT
CASSPRTATRNTIYF
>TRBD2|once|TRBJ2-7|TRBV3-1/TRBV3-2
TGTGCCAGCAGCCAGGATCGACTAGCGGGATCCTACGAGCAGTACTTC
CASSQDRLAGSYEQYF
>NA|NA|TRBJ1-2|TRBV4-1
TGCGCCAGCAGCCAAGATAGGGGCGGAGGGCGGTTAAGCTATGGCTACACCTTC
CASSQDRGGGRLSYGYTF
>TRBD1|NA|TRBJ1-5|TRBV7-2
TGTGCCAGCAGCTTAGCCGGGACAGGAGGACAGCCCCAGCATTTT
CASSLAGTGGQPQHF
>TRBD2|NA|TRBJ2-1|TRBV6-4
TGTGCCAGCAGTGAGAGACTAGCGGGGAGGGTTGAGCAGTTCTTC
CASSERLAGRVEQFF
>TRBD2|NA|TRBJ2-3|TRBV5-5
TGTGCCAGCAGCAGACTAGCCGTCACAGATACGCAGTATTTT
CASSRLAVTDTQYF
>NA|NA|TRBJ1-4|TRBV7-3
TGTGCCAGCAGCTTAGGGCATCAACCTAATGAAAAACTGTTTTTT
CASSLGHQPNEKLFF
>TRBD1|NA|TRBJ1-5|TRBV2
TGTGCCAGCAGTGCCTGGACAGGGGTCAATCAGCCCCAGCATTTT
CASSAWTGVNQPQHF
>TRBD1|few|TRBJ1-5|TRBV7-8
TGTGCCAGCAGCTCCCACGGGACAGGGGTCCGGCCCCAGCATTTT
CASSSHGTGVRPQHF
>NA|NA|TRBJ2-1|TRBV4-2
TGTGCCAGCAGCCAAGTCGGCGGATACAATGAGCAGTTCTTC
CASSQVGGYNEQFF
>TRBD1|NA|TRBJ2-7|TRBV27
TGTGCCAGCAGTTTTGGACAGGGATCGGCCGAGCAGTACTTC
CASSFGQGSAEQYF
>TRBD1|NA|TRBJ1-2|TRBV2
TGTGCCAGCAGTGGACAGACAGGGGGCGCCAGTGGCTACACCTTC
CASSGQTGGASGYTF
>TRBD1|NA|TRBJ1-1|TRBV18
TGTGCCAGCTCACCGGACAGGGGCACTGAAGCTTTCTTT
CASSPDRGTEAFF
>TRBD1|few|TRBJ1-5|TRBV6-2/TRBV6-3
TGTGCCAGCAGTGATCCGACAGGGGGCGCGGTTTCTCAGCCCCAGCATTTT
CASSDPTGGAVSQPQHF
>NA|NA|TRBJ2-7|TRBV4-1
TGCGCCAGCAGCCAAGAGATAAGAGGCTACGAGCAGTACTTC
CASSQEIRGYEQYF
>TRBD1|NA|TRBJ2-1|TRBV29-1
TGCAGCGTTGGTATGGGCCAGGGGGCTTACAATGAGCAGTTCTTC
CSVGMGQGAYNEQFF
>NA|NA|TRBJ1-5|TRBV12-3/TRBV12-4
TGTGCCAGCAGTTTGGCTCTTTGGCAGCCCCAGCATTTT
CASSLALWQPQHF
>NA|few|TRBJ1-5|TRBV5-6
TGTGCCAGCAGCTTATACAATCAGCCCCAGCATTTT
CASSLYNQPQHF
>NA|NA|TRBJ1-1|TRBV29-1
TGCAGCGTCCCCTCCGGCGGGGGTACCATGAACACTGAAGCTTTCTTT
CSVPSGGGTMNTEAFF
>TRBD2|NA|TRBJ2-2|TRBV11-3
TGTGCCAGCAGCTTAAGGGAGGGTAGCACCGGGGAGCTGTTTTTT
CASSLREGSTGELFF
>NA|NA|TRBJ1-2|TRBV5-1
TGCGCCAGCAGCTCCGCAGGGGACTATGGCTACACCTTC
CASSSAGDYGYTF
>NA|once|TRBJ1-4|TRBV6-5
TGTGCCAGCAGAAATACGCAGGGGCGGCTTGAAAAACTGTTTTTT
CASRNTQGRLEKLFF
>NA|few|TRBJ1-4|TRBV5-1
TGCGCCAGCAGCTTGGAGGGGCTTAGCGAAAAACTGTTTTTT
CASSLEGLSEKLFF
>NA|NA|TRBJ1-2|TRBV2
TGTGCCAGCAGTGCAGAGAGGACACACTATGGCTACACCTTC
CASSAERTHYGYTF
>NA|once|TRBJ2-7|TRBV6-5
TGTGCCAGCAGCCTCGGACAGCTTCTCGAGCAGTACTTC
CASSLGQLLEQYF
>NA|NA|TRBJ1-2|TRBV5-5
TGTGCCAGCAGCTTGGAACAGCTAAGCTATGGCTACACCTTC
CASSLEQLSYGYTF
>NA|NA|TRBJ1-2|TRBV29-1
TGCAGCGTTGGGCGGGGCGGGGGCTATGGCTACACCTTC
CSVGRGGGYGYTF
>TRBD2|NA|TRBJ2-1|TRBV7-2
TGTGCCAGCAGCTCCCGCCGGGACGCCGCGGGAGGGTTCTTC
CASSSRRDAAGGFF
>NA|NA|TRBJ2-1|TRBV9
TGTGCCAGCAGCGTAGGATGGGCAGACAATGAGCAGTTCTTC
CASSVGWADNEQFF